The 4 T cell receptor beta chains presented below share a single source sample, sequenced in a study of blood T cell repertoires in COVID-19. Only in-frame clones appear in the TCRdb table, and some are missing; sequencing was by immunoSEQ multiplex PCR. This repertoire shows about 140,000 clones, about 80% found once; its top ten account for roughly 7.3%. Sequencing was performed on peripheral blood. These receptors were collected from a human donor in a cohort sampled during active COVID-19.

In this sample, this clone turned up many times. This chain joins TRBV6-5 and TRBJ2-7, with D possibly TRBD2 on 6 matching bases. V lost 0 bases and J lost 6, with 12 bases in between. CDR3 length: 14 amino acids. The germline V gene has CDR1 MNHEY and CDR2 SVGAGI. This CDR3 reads CASSYSGGRSEQYF. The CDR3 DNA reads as TGTGCCAGCAGTTACTCGGGGGGTAGGAGCGAGCAGTACTTC.

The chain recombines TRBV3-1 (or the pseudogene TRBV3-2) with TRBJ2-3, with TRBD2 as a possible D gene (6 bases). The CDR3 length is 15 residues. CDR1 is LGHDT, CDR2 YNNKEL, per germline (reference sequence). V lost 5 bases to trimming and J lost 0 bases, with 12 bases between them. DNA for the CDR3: TGTGCCAGCAGCTCCGGGACTTATAGCACAGATACGCAGTATTTT. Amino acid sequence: CASSSGTYSTDTQYF.

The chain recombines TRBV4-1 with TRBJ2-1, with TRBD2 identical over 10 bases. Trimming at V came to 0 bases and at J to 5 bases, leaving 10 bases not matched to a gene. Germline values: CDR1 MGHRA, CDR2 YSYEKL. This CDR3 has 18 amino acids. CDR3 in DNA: TGCGCCAGCAGCCAAGATCTTAGTAGCGGGGGGACACACAATGAGCAGTTCTTC. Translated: CASSQDLSSGGTHNEQFF.

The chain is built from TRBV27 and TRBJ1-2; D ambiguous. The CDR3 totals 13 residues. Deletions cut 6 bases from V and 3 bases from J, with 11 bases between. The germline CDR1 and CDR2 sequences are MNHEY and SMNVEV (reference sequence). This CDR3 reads CASSPLGDYGYTF. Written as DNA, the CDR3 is TGTGCCAGCAGCCCCCTCGGGGACTATGGCTACACCTTC.